A selection of T cell receptor beta chains follows, all from one sample in a study of T cells in Graves' hyperthyroidism and ophthalmopathy. TCRdb reanalysed the multiplex PCR reads using MiXCR and keeps one entry per CDR3 protein. The repertoire holds roughly 260,000 distinct CDR3 sequences, roughly 15% seen once, with about 14% in the top ten. Sequencing was carried out using blood. The receptors shown here come from a woman aged 40 to 50 with Graves' hyperthyroidism that later progressed to Graves' ophthalmopathy. Both conserved end residues are trimmed from each CDR3.

j_call v_call cdr3_length cdr3_aa
TRBJ2-7 TRBV29-1 11 SVEDRVGYEQY
TRBJ1-3 TRBV2 11 ATIQGTGNTIY
TRBJ2-1 TRBV9 13 ASSVLGDSNNEQF
TRBJ1-1 TRBV14 12 ASSQSFGDTEAF
TRBJ2-7 TRBV19 14 ASSISVRVPDYEQY
TRBJ1-5 TRBV28 17 ASSFYRKGAGNSNQPQH
TRBJ1-4 TRBV12-3/TRBV12-4 18 ASSSPLGSDPYFGNEKLF
TRBJ2-6 TRBV5-1 16 ASSIRDIPVSGANVLT
TRBJ2-1 TRBV11-2 11 ASSWSSGSEQF
TRBJ2-7 TRBV12-3/TRBV12-4 13 ASSPLTAGGSKQY
TRBJ2-1 TRBV11-2 12 ASSRASGRDEQF
TRBJ2-7 TRBV3-1 10 ASGRFGYEQY
TRBJ1-2 TRBV5-1 16 ASSAYGDRGRIGYGYT